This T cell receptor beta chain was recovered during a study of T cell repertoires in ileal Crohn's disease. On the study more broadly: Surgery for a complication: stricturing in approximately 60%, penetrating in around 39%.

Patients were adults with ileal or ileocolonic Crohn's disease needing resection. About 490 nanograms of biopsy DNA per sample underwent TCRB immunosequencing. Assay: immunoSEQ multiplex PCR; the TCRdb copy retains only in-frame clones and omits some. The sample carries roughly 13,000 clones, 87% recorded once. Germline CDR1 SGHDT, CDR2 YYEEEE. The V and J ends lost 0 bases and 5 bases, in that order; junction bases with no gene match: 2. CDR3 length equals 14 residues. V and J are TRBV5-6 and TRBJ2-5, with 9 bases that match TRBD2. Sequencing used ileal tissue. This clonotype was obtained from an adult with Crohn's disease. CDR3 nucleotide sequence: TGTGCCAGCAGCTTGGCCAGCGGGAGGGAGACCCAGTACTTC. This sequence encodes CASSLASGRETQYF. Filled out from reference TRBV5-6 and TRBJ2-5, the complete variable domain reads DAGVTQSPTHLIKTRGQQVTLRCSPKSGHDTVSWYQQALGQGPQFIFQYYEEEERQRGNFPDRFSGHQFPNYSSELNVNALLLGDSALYLCASSLASGRETQYFGPGTRLLVL.